A single TCR beta chain is shown here with its context. The antigen it recognizes is unknown. Per-nucleotide qualities are absent, and no much larger clonotype sits a single base away. The library was produced with the immunoSEQ multiplex PCR assay. A mixture of 60 forward primers for TCR Vbeta segments and 13 reverse primers for TCR Jbeta segments was used in the multiplex PCR. Amplification of the CDR3 region of rearranged TCR beta genes was performed with a multiplex PCR assay on genomic DNA. The Illumina HiSeq System was used to sequence the amplified TCR beta libraries as 87-base-pair reads. In the authors' own workflow: A later analysis counted about 82 million unique TCR beta chains across the approximately 700 repertoires, and around 9.9 million of these chains were shared by at least two donors. A nearest-neighbor algorithm error-corrected the raw reads and collapsed the reads into unique sequences, merging closely related sequences to remove PCR and sequencing errors. CDR3 sequences were aligned to IMGT reference sequences to assign V, D and J gene segments. Each retained sequence needed at least a six-nucleotide match to both a V gene segment and a J gene segment. A rearrangement was called productive if the CDR3 had no stop codons and remained in frame with V and J, and every other rearrangement was called non-productive. Following IMGT convention, CDR3 was defined as the stretch from the second conserved V-encoded cysteine up to the conserved J-encoded phenylalanine. The earlier analysis of about 560 of the donors excluded any sequence lacking an unambiguous match to a single V gene segment. In an earlier analysis of around 600 of the donors, V segments were called functional above 56.7% productive rearrangements and were called segregating when the between-donor standard deviation exceeded 5%. A statistical classification framework was developed to diagnose cytomegalovirus status using the catalog of TCR beta chain sequences. V and J gene assignment, in a later analysis, came from comparing TCR nucleotide sequences with IMGT/GENE-DB human TR gene sequences. In a later analysis, CDR3 sequences and most-parsimonious VDJ recombination scenarios were assigned using the TCRdist pipeline. In a later analysis, each TCR beta chain was defined by its CDR3 amino acid sequence together with its V-gene family, and reads lacking a unique V-gene family were excluded. As a way to deal with suspected cross-contamination and a sequencing artifact, a later analysis dropped over 550 nucleotide sequences that were highly shared and had low generation probability. For each public chain, a later analysis derived a clonal expansion index from normalized ranks of inferred template counts within each repertoire. In a later analysis, generation probabilities were computed with a VDJ recombination model fitted to out-of-frame rearrangements, and the resulting probabilities were checked against IGoR. In a later analysis, hypergeometric tests were used to score TCR-TCR, TCR-HLA and TCR-CMV co-occurrence, with a repertoire-size bias correction applied to TCR pairs. In a later analysis, false discovery rates were estimated by permuting HLA or CMV assignments 20 times. In a later analysis, co-occurring TCRs were grouped using DBSCAN, and TCRdist sequence similarity was added for clustering within HLA-allele-positive subsets. Co-occurrence clustering excluded repertoires with fewer than 30,000 or more than 120,000 public chains, plus five with anomalous nucleotide sharing. TCRdb holds this immuneACCESS table with in-frame rearrangements only. Some clones are missing; in checked studies, unresolved V genes explain under half, and the rest has no known cause. Clone size and V and J calls were adopted from that table, with D and trimming inferred from the DNA. Counted in this sample were about 79,000 clones; around 70% of them appeared once. The ten largest clonotypes hold about 9.1% of the sample.

The cohort comprised hundreds of healthy bone marrow donors. At the time of sampling, all cohort members were nominally healthy, though unrecorded immune exposures were likely present. The donor was CMV seropositive and belonged to the group of 250 to 300 seropositive cohort members. A peripheral blood sample was collected from each donor, and TCR beta sequencing was performed on peripheral blood mononuclear cells. Genomic DNA extraction from the blood cell samples was performed with the Qiagen DNeasy Blood Extraction Kit. Taken from cysteine to phenylalanine, the CDR3 has 16 residues. The retained sequence is limited to the CDR3, 48 bases, with the frame set at the first base. The CDR1 and CDR2 encoded by the germline V gene are ENHRY and SYGVKD. V and J are trimmed by 6 bases and 0 bases, and the gene matches miss 8 bases of the junction. The data are from a study of cytomegalovirus exposure and HLA in healthy donors (dated by TCRdb to about 2017). Looking at the study overall: An earlier analysis of more than 550 of the donors reported 276 Gb of sequence data and 117 million unique TCR beta sequences obtained from about 200 million T cells. An early release that covered 640 HLA-typed donors contained around 300 gigabases of sequencing data and 85 million to 100 million unique TCR sequences. Of the 350 to 450 genotyped donors, roughly 85% fell in the genetic ancestry cluster associated with self-reported Caucasian donors. The aim of the study was to test whether cataloging public T cell receptors could identify signatures of past pathogen exposure. The study profiled the T cell repertoires of about 720 subjects by immunosequencing and related them to cytomegalovirus serostatus. Besides the first cohort of some 670 subjects, a separate validation cohort made up of about 120 different subjects was used. The study combined high-throughput TCR immunosequencing, statistical association of individual TCRs with disease status, and machine learning to predict cytomegalovirus infection status. In a later analysis, previously published TCR beta repertoires from more than 500 donors were re-analyzed and high-resolution HLA genotyping was added so that TCR occurrence patterns could be studied. Rather than using new phenotypic data, the later analysis identified candidate immune exposures from TCR beta sequences and from how often those sequences occurred across donors. To decide whether each TCR beta V gene segment behaved as functional or pseudogenic, an earlier analysis of over 500 of the donors relied on high-throughput TCR beta sequencing. Donor age, sex, ethnicity and CMV serostatus were collected together with the repertoire data. A later genetic analysis took genome-wide SNP genotypes for about three fifths of the 666 donors and used that subset as a discovery cohort. All discovery cohort repertoires had been generated on a single sequencing platform. Class I and class II HLA loci were covered by the typing at four-digit resolution. Typing coverage differed by locus: A, B, C, DRB1 and DQB1 were typed in roughly 620-630 donors, DQA1 in about 560, DPA1 in around 610, and DPB1 in roughly 470. Because of strong linkage in the cohort, five DR-DQ haplotypes were treated as single units for association and clustering. Among 300 to 450 genotyped donors of the cohort, an average of about 240,000 unique TCR beta nucleotide sequences were sequenced per donor, around 18% of them non-productive. Here is what the overall study found, with its caveats: Because the 87-base-pair reads could not distinguish some IMGT-functional V segments, including TRBV6-2 and TRBV6-3, those segments were excluded. According to a later analysis, parvovirus B19, influenza, CMV and Epstein-Barr virus appeared linked to several top co-occurrence clusters. Roughly uniform sequencing depth across donors was assumed in presence/absence analyses, although this assumption may not hold. Specific HLA alleles were associated with 16,951 TCR beta sequences at a false discovery rate of 0.05 in a later analysis. In vitro tests confirmed that a few of the cytomegalovirus-associated TCR beta chains recognize cytomegalovirus antigens. Because some donors lacked HLA typing at each locus, the association tests relied only on the typed subset. According to a later analysis, TCR association rates differed among HLA loci, with DRB1 alleles showing the most associated TCRs and HLA-C alleles showing the fewest. An earlier analysis of some 590 of the donors showed that most TCR beta V segments appeared in productive rearrangements either about 87% or about 30% of the time, which broadly matched IMGT annotations. The classifier was reported to diagnose cytomegalovirus status with high specificity and sensitivity in both the original and validation cohorts. When HLA alleles, especially DR and DQ, strongly co-occurred, TCR associations were difficult to assign to individual alleles. Compared with the approximately 720-donor mean, donors in an Asian-associated ancestry cluster had fewer N-insertions in productive TCRs, according to a later genetic analysis. Most CMV-associated TCR beta chains appeared to be HLA-restricted in a later analysis, and the HLA associations seemed to be driven largely by CMV exposure. A further reported finding was that TCR beta sequences accurately predicted the HLA-A and HLA-B alleles for most subjects in the first cohort. In the study, about 150 TCR beta chains were listed as associated with cytomegalovirus. Only TCR beta chains were sequenced in this cohort, and the absence of alpha or paired-chain data limited detectable features. The earlier analysis of 587 of the donors excluded over 15 rarely observed V segments, including chromosome 9 orphons, because counts were too low. According to the authors, the approach could potentially be generalized to other disease states and immunological phenotypes. Correlated functional status among segregating V segments might reflect linkage disequilibrium, but an unknown experimental factor could not be ruled out. A later analysis found that HLA-associated TCR beta chains were more clonally expanded and had lower generation probabilities than equally common non-associated chains. A later genetic analysis associated a missense DCLRE1C variant with V-gene and J-gene trimming of TCR beta chains, and an independent cohort replicated the association. The sequencing pipeline was judged likely to have produced a cluster of highly shared sequence variants as a technical artifact. Most TCR sequences were observed very rarely across donors, whereas some public TCRs were present in many individuals. The only immune exposure information available for the cohort was CMV serostatus.

The origin of this receptor is a man aged 35-49 years in good health and CMV-seropositive. The chain is made from TRBV10-3 and TRBJ2-1, and TRBD2 aligns with 7 junction nucleotides. The sequencing input was PBMCs. CDR3 reads: CAIRGGDGSSYNEQFF. The nucleotides are TGTGCCATCAGGGGGGGGGACGGGAGCTCCTACAATGAGCAGTTCTTC.